Detailed here is one TCR beta chain. This specimen comes from a study of T cell changes during pregnancy in multiple sclerosis. Profiling relied on immunoSEQ multiplex PCR, and the TCRdb table lists in-frame clones only, not all of them. The profile covers about 110,000 clones, with approximately 90% appearing a single time and 3.5% taken by the ten largest. Sample: peripheral blood, taken after pregnancy. This sequence originates from a female donor with multiple sclerosis, enrolled in a pregnancy study.

The CDR3 sequence: CASKVTHGHLSNQPQHF. In DNA, the CDR3 is TGTGCCAGCAAAGTCACTCACGGACACCTTAGCAATCAGCCCCAGCATTTT. This rearrangement joins TRBV27 to TRBJ1-5, with a tentative D call TRBD1 (5 bases). Trimming stripped 7 bases from V and 0 bases from J, with 19 bases between. The CDR3 sequence is 17 residues long. Germline-derived CDR1 and CDR2 are MNHEY and SMNVEV (reference sequence).